These T cell receptor beta chains were read from a single sample in a study of shared clonotypes between healthy human individuals. The table came from immunoSEQ multiplex PCR; TCRdb's copy has only in-frame clones and leaves some out. The table has some 2,100,000 clones, 90% to 97% seen once. Source material: naive CD4+ T cells sorted from blood. Source of these receptors: a man aged 18 to 30 in good health. Both conserved end residues are part of each CDR3. A D gene is named only where the DNA matches it firmly. The listing skips clone size in some rows; elsewhere it reads once, few, many or a size class.

j_gene: TRBJ2-5
v_gene: TRBV18
abundance: -
d_gene: -
CDR3aa: CASSRTGETQYF
CDR3nt: TGTGCCAGCTCCCGAACAGGGGAGACCCAGTACTTC

j_gene: TRBJ1-6
v_gene: TRBV4-1
abundance: -
d_gene: -
CDR3aa: CASSHGQGLRKSPLHF
CDR3nt: TGCGCCAGCAGCCACGGCCAGGGACTTAGGAAGTCACCCCTCCACTTT

j_gene: TRBJ1-6
v_gene: TRBV6-5
abundance: -
d_gene: -
CDR3aa: CASSYSNAGVSPLHF
CDR3nt: TGTGCCAGCAGTTACTCTAACGCCGGGGTTTCACCCCTCCACTTT

j_gene: TRBJ2-5
v_gene: TRBV6-5
abundance: -
d_gene: -
CDR3aa: CASSYSVGGAGETQYF
CDR3nt: TGTGCCAGCAGTTACTCAGTCGGCGGGGCAGGGGAGACCCAGTACTTC

j_gene: TRBJ1-2
v_gene: TRBV6-1
abundance: -
d_gene: -
CDR3aa: CASSEALAGYTF
CDR3nt: TGTGCCAGCAGTGAAGCTTTGGCTGGCTACACCTTC

j_gene: TRBJ2-5
v_gene: TRBV2
abundance: -
d_gene: TRBD1
CDR3aa: CASSEERQGETQYF
CDR3nt: TGTGCCAGCAGTGAGGAAAGACAGGGGGAGACCCAGTACTTC

j_gene: TRBJ2-2
v_gene: TRBV5-4
abundance: -
d_gene: TRBD2
CDR3aa: CASSSVGLAGNGELFF
CDR3nt: TGTGCCAGCAGCTCCGTAGGACTAGCGGGAAACGGGGAGCTGTTTTTT

j_gene: TRBJ2-6
v_gene: TRBV5-4
abundance: -
d_gene: -
CDR3aa: CASSSGPSGANVLTF
CDR3nt: TGTGCCAGCAGCTCCGGACCATCTGGGGCCAACGTCCTGACTTTC

j_gene: TRBJ1-1
v_gene: TRBV21-1
abundance: few
d_gene: -
CDR3aa: CASENTEAFF
CDR3nt: TGTGCCAGCGAGAACACTGAAGCTTTCTTT

j_gene: TRBJ2-1
v_gene: TRBV2
abundance: -
d_gene: TRBD2
CDR3aa: CASRTGMGLAGGDEQFF
CDR3nt: TGTGCCAGCAGGACCGGCATGGGACTAGCGGGGGGCGATGAGCAGTTCTTC

j_gene: TRBJ2-2
v_gene: TRBV18
abundance: -
d_gene: -
CDR3aa: CASSPRQGTGELFF
CDR3nt: TGTGCCAGCTCACCTCGTCAGGGAACCGGGGAGCTGTTTTTT

j_gene: TRBJ2-7
v_gene: TRBV7-2
abundance: -
d_gene: TRBD2
CDR3aa: CASSSRLAGGLSYEQYF
CDR3nt: TGTGCCAGCAGCTCCAGACTAGCGGGAGGGCTCTCCTACGAGCAGTACTTC

j_gene: TRBJ2-5
v_gene: TRBV6-1
abundance: -
d_gene: -
CDR3aa: CASSEARGGYETQYF
CDR3nt: TGTGCCAGCAGTGAAGCGCGAGGAGGGTACGAGACCCAGTACTTC

j_gene: TRBJ2-3
v_gene: TRBV28
abundance: -
d_gene: -
CDR3aa: CASSSFSRDLDTQYF
CDR3nt: TGTGCCAGCAGTTCCTTCTCTCGGGATTTAGATACGCAGTATTTT

j_gene: TRBJ2-2
v_gene: TRBV4-1
abundance: -
d_gene: -
CDR3aa: CASSLVIGELFF
CDR3nt: TGCGCCAGCAGTTTAGTAATCGGGGAGCTGTTTTTT

j_gene: TRBJ1-2
v_gene: TRBV18
abundance: -
d_gene: -
CDR3aa: CASSEDSYGYTF
CDR3nt: TGTGCCAGCTCCGAGGACAGCTATGGCTACACCTTC

j_gene: TRBJ2-7
v_gene: TRBV5-4
abundance: -
d_gene: TRBD1
CDR3aa: CASSPGTDISYEQYF
CDR3nt: TGTGCCAGCAGCCCCGGGACAGATATCTCCTACGAGCAGTACTTC

j_gene: TRBJ1-1
v_gene: TRBV7-8
abundance: once
d_gene: -
CDR3aa: CASSLGGRNTEAFF
CDR3nt: TGTGCCAGCAGCTTAGGGGGGCGGAACACTGAAGCTTTCTTT

j_gene: TRBJ2-7
v_gene: TRBV27
abundance: -
d_gene: -
CDR3aa: CASSLKGTGGYEQYF
CDR3nt: TGTGCCAGCAGTTTAAAGGGGACGGGCGGCTACGAGCAGTACTTC

j_gene: TRBJ2-7
v_gene: TRBV6-5
abundance: -
d_gene: TRBD1
CDR3aa: CASSYGTGGRYEQYF
CDR3nt: TGTGCCAGCAGTTACGGGACAGGGGGCCGCTACGAGCAGTACTTC

j_gene: TRBJ2-5
v_gene: TRBV5-1
abundance: -
d_gene: TRBD2
CDR3aa: CASSLWRGNQETQYF
CDR3nt: TGCGCCAGCAGCTTGTGGCGGGGGAACCAAGAGACCCAGTACTTC

j_gene: TRBJ2-2
v_gene: TRBV5-1
abundance: -
d_gene: TRBD1
CDR3aa: CASSDGQGSTGELFF
CDR3nt: TGCGCCAGCAGCGATGGACAGGGTAGCACCGGGGAGCTGTTTTTT

j_gene: TRBJ1-1
v_gene: TRBV7-2
abundance: -
d_gene: -
CDR3aa: CASSRASQGQWAFF
CDR3nt: TGTGCCAGCAGCCGCGCTTCTCAGGGTCAGTGGGCTTTCTTT

j_gene: TRBJ1-3
v_gene: TRBV30
abundance: -
d_gene: -
CDR3aa: CAWTPISSNSGNTIYF
CDR3nt: TGTGCCTGGACCCCCATCAGTTCTAACTCTGGAAACACCATATATTTT

j_gene: TRBJ1-6
v_gene: TRBV19
abundance: -
d_gene: TRBD1
CDR3aa: CASSTGQGRFNDSPLHF
CDR3nt: TGTGCCAGTAGTACAGGACAGGGGCGGTTTAATGATTCACCCCTCCACTTT

j_gene: TRBJ1-5
v_gene: TRBV10-1
abundance: once
d_gene: -
CDR3aa: CASSSGTVNQPQHF
CDR3nt: TGCGCCAGCAGTTCAGGGACGGTTAATCAGCCCCAGCATTTT

j_gene: TRBJ2-3
v_gene: TRBV29-1
abundance: -
d_gene: -
CDR3aa: CSASLVGADTQYF
CDR3nt: TGCAGCGCTTCTCTCGTGGGCGCAGATACGCAGTATTTT

j_gene: TRBJ1-4
v_gene: TRBV6-6
abundance: -
d_gene: TRBD1
CDR3aa: CASRTAGGGGNEKLFF
CDR3nt: TGTGCCAGCAGGACGGCAGGGGGCGGTGGTAATGAAAAACTGTTTTTT

j_gene: TRBJ2-7
v_gene: TRBV4-1
abundance: -
d_gene: -
CDR3aa: CASSLDVSYEQYF
CDR3nt: TGCGCCAGCAGCCTCGACGTATCCTACGAGCAGTACTTC

j_gene: TRBJ2-7
v_gene: TRBV6-6
abundance: -
d_gene: TRBD1
CDR3aa: CASSYSTGTGVSEQYF
CDR3nt: TGTGCCAGCAGTTACTCGACCGGGACAGGGGTTAGCGAGCAGTACTTC

j_gene: TRBJ1-2
v_gene: TRBV28
abundance: -
d_gene: -
CDR3aa: CASSLSHLAYGYTF
CDR3nt: TGTGCCAGCAGTTTGTCACACTTGGCCTATGGCTACACCTTC

j_gene: TRBJ1-5
v_gene: TRBV19
abundance: once
d_gene: -
CDR3aa: CASNTVGPQHF
CDR3nt: TGTGCCAGTAATACCGTAGGGCCCCAGCATTTT

j_gene: TRBJ2-2
v_gene: TRBV5-1
abundance: -
d_gene: TRBD1
CDR3aa: CASTGTGVTGELFF
CDR3nt: TGCGCCAGCACCGGGACAGGGGTCACCGGGGAGCTGTTTTTT

j_gene: TRBJ2-1
v_gene: TRBV5-1
abundance: -
d_gene: -
CDR3aa: CASSLGAANNEQFF
CDR3nt: TGCGCCAGCAGCTTGGGGGCAGCCAACAATGAGCAGTTCTTC

j_gene: TRBJ2-1
v_gene: TRBV7-9
abundance: once
d_gene: -
CDR3aa: CASSGRTGQSYNEQFF
CDR3nt: TGTGCCAGCAGCGGACGGACGGGGCAGTCCTACAATGAGCAGTTCTTC

j_gene: TRBJ1-6
v_gene: TRBV5-6
abundance: -
d_gene: -
CDR3aa: CASSGQGGGNSPLHF
CDR3nt: TGTGCCAGCAGCGGGCAGGGTGGAGGAAATTCACCCCTCCACTTT

j_gene: TRBJ1-2
v_gene: TRBV28
abundance: -
d_gene: -
CDR3aa: CASSTSVANYGYTF
CDR3nt: TGTGCCAGCAGTACCTCGGTGGCTAACTATGGCTACACCTTC

j_gene: TRBJ1-1
v_gene: TRBV6-6
abundance: -
d_gene: TRBD1
CDR3aa: CASSQGQGRVEAFF
CDR3nt: TGTGCCAGCAGCCAGGGACAGGGAAGAGTCGAAGCTTTCTTT

j_gene: TRBJ2-1
v_gene: TRBV30
abundance: -
d_gene: -
CDR3aa: CAWSVWQGPSSYNEQFF
CDR3nt: TGTGCCTGGAGTGTATGGCAGGGGCCGAGCTCCTACAATGAGCAGTTCTTC

j_gene: TRBJ2-2
v_gene: TRBV5-4
abundance: -
d_gene: TRBD2
CDR3aa: CASSFPGLAGPTGELFF
CDR3nt: TGTGCCAGCAGCTTTCCGGGACTAGCGGGTCCGACCGGGGAGCTGTTTTTT

j_gene: TRBJ1-6
v_gene: TRBV6-1
abundance: -
d_gene: -
CDR3aa: CASSETGTPVYNSPLHF
CDR3nt: TGTGCCAGCAGTGAAACAGGGACGCCCGTCTATAATTCACCCCTCCACTTT

j_gene: TRBJ2-5
v_gene: TRBV28
abundance: -
d_gene: -
CDR3aa: CASSAGAQETQYF
CDR3nt: TGTGCCTCCTCTGCGGGGGCCCAAGAGACCCAGTACTTC

j_gene: TRBJ1-6
v_gene: TRBV2
abundance: -
d_gene: TRBD1
CDR3aa: CASSIQGALNSPLHF
CDR3nt: TGTGCCAGCAGTATACAGGGGGCTTTGAATTCACCCCTCCACTTT

j_gene: TRBJ2-7
v_gene: TRBV5-4
abundance: -
d_gene: TRBD1
CDR3aa: CASSLSPGTGVNEQYF
CDR3nt: TGTGCCAGCAGCTTGTCCCCCGGGACAGGGGTCAACGAGCAGTACTTC

j_gene: TRBJ1-2
v_gene: TRBV5-1
abundance: -
d_gene: TRBD1
CDR3aa: CASSFLGQVGDGYTF
CDR3nt: TGCGCCAGCAGCTTTCTGGGACAGGTTGGAGATGGCTACACCTTC

j_gene: TRBJ1-5
v_gene: TRBV19
abundance: once
d_gene: TRBD1
CDR3aa: CASSRQGVDQPQHF
CDR3nt: TGTGCCAGTAGTCGACAGGGAGTGGATCAGCCCCAGCATTTT